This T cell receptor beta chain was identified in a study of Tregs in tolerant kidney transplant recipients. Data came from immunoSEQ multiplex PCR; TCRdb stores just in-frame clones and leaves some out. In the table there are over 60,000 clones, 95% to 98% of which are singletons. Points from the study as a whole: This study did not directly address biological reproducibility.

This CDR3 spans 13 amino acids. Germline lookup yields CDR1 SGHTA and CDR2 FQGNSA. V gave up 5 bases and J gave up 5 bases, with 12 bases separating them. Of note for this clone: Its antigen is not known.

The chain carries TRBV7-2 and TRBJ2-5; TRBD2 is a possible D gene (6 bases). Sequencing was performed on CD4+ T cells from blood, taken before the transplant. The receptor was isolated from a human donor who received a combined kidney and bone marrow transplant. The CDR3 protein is CASSRRLVETQYF. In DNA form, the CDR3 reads TGTGCCAGCAGCCGACGACTAGTTGAGACCCAGTACTTC.